A selection of T cell receptor beta chains follows, all from one sample in a study of blood T cell repertoires in COVID-19. This table comes from immunoSEQ multiplex PCR, and its TCRdb copy is limited to in-frame clones, with some not included. The sample records a few hundred thousand clones, around 80% being singletons. Specimen: PBMCs or T cells enriched from blood (not recorded which). The receptor set was obtained from a man in his thirties or forties with acute COVID-19. CDR3s include the opening cysteine and the closing phenylalanine or tryptophan. A D gene is named only where the DNA matches it firmly. Where a row states a size, it is once, few, many or the class of an expanded clone; other rows omit it.

TRBJ2-1,TRBV27,.,TRBD1,TGTGCCAGCAGTTTATCGGGTGGCAGGGGGCGTAATGAGCAGTTCTTC,CASSLSGGRGRNEQFF
TRBJ2-3,TRBV27,.,TRBD1,TGTGCCAGCAGGTACGGACAGGGTACAGATACGCAGTATTTT,CASRYGQGTDTQYF
TRBJ1-2,TRBV20-1,.,.,TGCAGTGCCCCTGATGGCTACACCTTC,CSAPDGYTF
TRBJ2-3,TRBV6-4,few,TRBD2,TGTGCCAGCAGTGATATCAGCGGGGAAGATACGCAGTATTTT,CASSDISGEDTQYF
TRBJ1-1,TRBV28,.,.,TGTGCCAGCAGTCACCTTTGGGACTTTACTGAAGCTTTCTTT,CASSHLWDFTEAFF
TRBJ1-4,TRBV28,.,.,TGTGCCAGTCTCCGGGGGTTGGGTAATGAAAAACTGTTTTTT,CASLRGLGNEKLFF
TRBJ2-2,TRBV7-2,few,.,TGTGCCAGCAGCTTACAGGGGAGCGCCGGGGAGCTGTTTTTT,CASSLQGSAGELFF
TRBJ1-4,TRBV6-5,.,.,TGTGCCAGCAGTTATCGTCGGGATACAACTAATGAAAAACTGTTTTTT,CASSYRRDTTNEKLFF
TRBJ1-2,TRBV6-5,few,TRBD1,TGTGCCAGCAGCCAGGGACAGGGCTATGGCTACACCTTC,CASSQGQGYGYTF
TRBJ2-2,TRBV10-3,.,.,TGTGCCATCAGGGAACAGGGGAACACCGGGGAGCTGTTTTTT,CAIREQGNTGELFF